This T cell receptor beta chain derives from a study of metastatic and nonmetastatic thyroid tumors (TCRdb year 2020). About the study as a whole: For patients with malignant and with benign thyroid disease, the researchers compared repertoires between peripheral blood samples and tumor or nodule tissue samples. What the authors observed across the whole study: TCR beta diversity was reported as significantly higher in malignant tumors than in benign nodules, in both blood and tumor samples.

Points on this clone: It lacks a known antigen. Germline is not matched at one junction end, which may reflect a read error.

Libraries were built with PCR. The sequencing machine was an Illumina HiSeq 4000. High-throughput sequencing was used to profile the TCR beta-chain CDR3 region of each patient. Under the source paper's analysis protocol: CDR3 differences across clinicopathological groups were used to build a classifier for discriminating distant-metastatic papillary thyroid cancer patients. The Shannon index was used to measure repertoire diversity, and the Morisita-Horn index was used to measure how similar tumor and blood repertoires were. The raw public reads went through TCRdb reprocessing: fastp at Q25, MiXCR clone calling, in-frame beta chains kept. What appears here as the V and J calls and clone size reflects TCRdb's work, not the paper's. The sample table holds roughly 2,600 clones, of which under 30% were seen once. Of the sample, 22% falls within the top ten clones. Measured from the cysteine to the phenylalanine, the CDR3 is 17 residues long. The read is trimmed to its CDR3 DNA, 51 bases read in frame from base 1. The germline V gene specifies SGHVS as CDR1 and FNYEAQ as CDR2.

Before undergoing thyroid surgery, none of the patients had been given any kind of treatment. The study retrospectively analysed patient clinical samples collected from about 2012 to 2018 using T-cell receptor beta sequencing. Sequenced: adjacent normal tissue. The chain joins TRBV7-6 to TRBJ1-1, with TRBD1 matching 7 junction bases. The source is a male donor with papillary thyroid cancer or a benign thyroid nodule (not recorded which). Some clones in this sample may be carry-over from other donors' samples. The DNA is TGTGCCATTAGCCCAATCGGACAGGCCTATTTGAGCACTGAGGCTTTCTTT. Its protein product is CAISPIGQAYLSTEAFF. The full variable domain, completed from the reference TRBV7-6 and TRBJ1-1 proteins outside the CDR3, reads GAGVSQSPRYKVTKRGQDVALRCDPISGHVSLYWYRQALGQGPEFLTYFNYEAQQDKSGLPNDRFSAERPEGSISTLTIQRTEQRDSAMYRCAISPIGQAYLSTEAFFGQGTRLTVV.